Below are 6 T cell receptor beta chains sequenced from a single sample in a study of blood T cells in healthy people across ages. PCR was performed a second time for about 6 to 12 cycles using a sample-barcoded 5' primer and a J-beta primer mix. Each CDR3 protein gets one entry after TCRdb re-called the 5' RACE reads with MiXCR. The table shows approximately 800,000 distinct CDR3 sequences, with 53% occurring only once. The specimen sequenced was blood. The origin of the receptors is an elderly man in good health.

The genes are TRBV6-5 and TRBJ2-1, with TRBD1 matching 7 bases. CDR3 length: 11 amino acids. Trimming removed 2 bases from V and 15 bases from J; junction bases left unmatched: 4. The V gene's germline CDR1 is MNHEY and CDR2 SVGAGI. Here the CDR3 reads CASSYGGQRFF. The CDR3 DNA is TGTGCCAGCAGTTACGGGGGACAGCGGTTCTTC.

This clonotype was recorded a few times. The CDR3 protein is CASRYTGGDEQFF. The CDR3 coding sequence is TGTGCCAGCAGATACACAGGGGGCGATGAGCAGTTCTTC. The genes are TRBV12-3 or TRBV12-4 and TRBJ2-1, with 9 bases lining up with TRBD1. The V gene end was trimmed by 6 bases and the J gene end by 8 bases; junction bases not matched to a gene: 5. The CDR3 has 13 amino acids.

The chain carries TRBV7-6 and TRBJ1-2, with 7 nucleotides matching TRBD1. The germline V gene has CDR1 SGHVS and CDR2 FNYEAQ. The V and J ends lost 1 base and 9 bases, in that order; junction bases with no gene match: 11. The CDR3 has 15 amino acids. The CDR3 here is CASSLGGRAGGSYTF. The CDR3 nucleotides are TGTGCCAGCAGCTTAGGAGGTCGTGCAGGGGGAAGCTACACCTTC.

V usage is TRBV7-6 and J usage is TRBJ2-7; TRBD1 matches at 7 bases. The CDR3 covers 15 residues. Germline CDR1 reads SGHVS; CDR2 reads FNYEAQ. V trimming: 4 bases; J trimming: 0 bases; junction bases outside the gene matches: 6. CDR3 in DNA: TGTGCCAGCAGCTCTACAGGGGATTTCTCCTACGAGCAGTACTTC. Translated, it gives CASSSTGDFSYEQYF. Full variable domain (missing parts from reference TRBV7-6 and TRBJ2-7): GAGVSQSPRYKVTKRGQDVALRCDPISGHVSLYWYRQALGQGPEFLTYFNYEAQQDKSGLPNDRFSAERPEGSISTLTIQRTEQRDSAMYRCASSSTGDFSYEQYFGPGTRLTVT.

This clonotype has a handful of counts. The rearrangement joins TRBV24-1 to TRBJ2-5, with 7 positions matching TRBD1. CDR3 length: 13 residues. The germline V gene has CDR1 KGHDR and CDR2 SFDVKD. The V and J ends lost 4 bases and 4 bases, in that order; junction bases with no gene match: 2. CDR3 nucleotides: TGTGCCACCAGTGAGGCAGGGGGAGAGACCCAGTACTTC. As protein: CATSEAGGETQYF.

This chain joins TRBV12-3 or TRBV12-4 and TRBJ1-2; 7 bases are a match to TRBD1. V was pared by 6 bases and J by 1 base, with 5 bases of the junction left unmatched. This CDR3 region has 14 residues. The CDR3 loop reads CASREQGFNYGYTF. In nucleotides, the CDR3 is TGTGCCAGCAGAGAACAGGGGTTTAACTATGGCTACACCTTC.